Each of the 29 T cell receptor beta chains below was sequenced from the same sample in a study of CD8 T cells in ankylosing spondylitis (TCRdb year 2017). The method was 5' RACE. Data came from an Illumina HiSeq 2500. TCRdb reprocessed the public reads (quality trimming at Q25 with fastp, clone calling with MiXCR) and kept in-frame beta chains. Every entry covers one CDR3 protein and lists the most common genes and DNA from its rows. Recorded for this sample are 250,000 to 350,000 distinct CDR3 sequences; about 19% of them occurred a single time. The ten top clones hold 7.8% of the sample. The sample consisted of blood, either unsorted or a sorted T cell fraction (not recorded which). These receptors all come from a male donor with ankylosing spondylitis or in good health (not recorded which).

This clonotype came up many times. The chain links TRBV20-1 to TRBJ1-5; TRBD1 aligns across 10 bases. J lost 2 bases, V lost 3 bases, and 1 base had no gene match. Germline V gene lookup returns CDR1 DFQATT and CDR2 SNEGSKA (reference sequence). The CDR3 contains 14 residues. DNA for the CDR3: TGCAGTGCTAGGGGGACAGGGGGCAATCAGCCCCAGCATTTT. Translating it yields CSARGTGGNQPQHF.

This clonotype was observed a few times. The rearrangement links TRBV20-1 to TRBJ2-1; TRBD2 matches 10 bases. Germline trimming cut 2 bases from V and 6 bases from J; bases unmatched to any gene: 4. CDR3 size: 14 residues. CDR1 is DFQATT and CDR2 is SNEGSKA in the germline V gene (reference sequence). In DNA form, the CDR3 reads TGCAGTGCTAGAAGGACTAGCGGATTCAATGAGCAGTTCTTC. Translated, it gives CSARRTSGFNEQFF.

This clonotype was observed a single time. The genes are TRBV10-3 and TRBJ2-7; possibly TRBD2 for D (5 bases). Trimming removed 2 bases from V and 2 bases from J, with 7 bases in between. CDR3 length: 13 residues. Looked up from germline, CDR1 is ENHRY and CDR2 is SYGVKD. The CDR3 sequence is CAISEGSAYEQYV. The DNA of the CDR3 is TGTGCCATCAGTGAGGGTAGCGCCTACGAGCAGTACGTC.

A word on this clonotype: No conserved phenylalanine or tryptophan is present at the end of the CDR3, so a read error is the likely explanation. The limits of the CDR3 on the DNA are not certain, so only TCRdb's listed CDR3 is given. The rearrangement uses TRBV20-1 and TRBJ2-7; the table assigns TRBD1, which was not confirmed against the DNA. Germline lookup yields CDR1 DFQATT and CDR2 SNEGSKA (reference sequence). The CDR3 has 8 residues if both end residues are counted. The CDR3 spells CSADRGPP.

The chain couples TRBV12-3 or TRBV12-4 to TRBJ2-2, with 7 bases identical to TRBD2. There are 17 residues in the CDR3. J lost 0 bases, V lost 7 bases, and 11 bases had no gene match. CDR3 nucleotide sequence: TGTGCCAGCACCCTCCCCAGACTAGCAACGAACACCGGGGAGCTGTTTTTT. This codes for CASTLPRLATNTGELFF.

This clonotype has ten or more counts. J is TRBJ1-5 and V is TRBV20-1, with D uncertain. The CDR3 is 15 amino acids. V dropped 4 bases and J dropped 0 bases, with 13 bases sitting between them. CDR1 DFQATT and CDR2 SNEGSKA come from the germline V gene (reference sequence). The CDR3 spells CSATLQFDSNQPQHF. The CDR3, as DNA: TGCAGTGCTACCCTCCAGTTTGATAGCAATCAGCCCCAGCATTTT.

J is TRBJ2-2 and V is TRBV3-1; the D gene is possibly TRBD1 (9 bases). Trimming stripped 4 bases from V and 7 bases from J, with 19 bases between. CDR1 is LGHDT, CDR2 YNNKEL, per germline (reference sequence). The CDR3 extends over 16 amino acids. DNA for the CDR3: TGTGCCAGCAGCCCCCGGGGGGGACAGGGAAGCGGGGAGCTGTTTTTT. This codes for CASSPRGGQGSGELFF.

The V call is TRBV12-3 or TRBV12-4, the J call TRBJ1-2; 10 bases line up with TRBD1. The J segment lost 2 bases and the V segment lost 8 bases, leaving 5 bases of the junction unmatched. There are 14 residues in the CDR3. CDR3: CASQEGQGNYGYTF. The DNA of the CDR3 is TGTGCCAGCCAGGAGGGACAGGGGAACTATGGCTACACCTTC.

There are a few counts of this clonotype. The chain carries TRBV20-1 and TRBJ2-7; 10 bases are shared with TRBD1. Germline V gives CDR1 DFQATT, CDR2 SNEGSKA (reference sequence). Losses at the gene ends were 4 bases for V and 3 bases for J; bases not matched to a gene: 6. The CDR3 extends over 14 amino acids. The CDR3 protein is CSATRTGGFYEQYV. The CDR3 DNA reads TGCAGTGCTACAAGGACAGGGGGTTTCTACGAGCAGTACGTC.

The rearrangement uses TRBV10-3 and TRBJ2-5; weak D call: TRBD1 (7 bases). The CDR3 extends over 15 amino acids. CDR1 is ENHRY, CDR2 SYGVKD, per germline. The V end lost 11 bases, the J end lost 4 bases, and 23 bases lay between the germline ends. As DNA, the CDR3 is TGTGCCCACTCCCCAGCGGCAGGGGGGATAGAGACCCAGTACTTC. Its protein product is CAHSPAAGGIETQYF.

This clonotype appeared a few times. The gene calls are TRBV4-1 and TRBJ2-5, with D tentatively TRBD2 (6 bases). This CDR3 contains 15 residues. From germline, CDR1 is MGHRA and CDR2 YSYEKL. The V and J ends lost 4 bases and 2 bases respectively, with 14 bases between them. Here the CDR3 reads CASSPPDGGQETQYF. For the CDR3, the DNA is TGCGCCAGCAGCCCTCCTGACGGGGGACAAGAGACCCAGTACTTC.

As regards this clonotype: A read error may explain this, as a much larger clone is one base away. The CDR3 DNA sequence: TGTGCCAGCAGCGATGGACTAGCGAGAGAATACAATGGGCAGTTCTTC. As protein: CASSDGLAREYNGQFF. The V gene is TRBV27, the J gene TRBJ2-1, with TRBD2 matching 9 bases. Germline V gene sequence: CDR1 MNHEY, CDR2 SMNVEV (reference sequence). This CDR3 comprises 16 residues.

This clonotype has a handful of counts. The gene calls are TRBV10-3 and TRBJ2-2; 7 bases map to TRBD2. J was trimmed by 0 bases and V by 9 bases; bases with no gene match: 7. This CDR3 comprises 15 residues. Germline V gene lookup returns CDR1 ENHRY and CDR2 SYGVKD. CDR3 region: CAIGRGTSNTGELFF. DNA of the CDR3: TGTGCCATAGGGAGGGGTACCTCGAACACCGGGGAGCTGTTTTTT.

This clonotype has more than one count but fewer than ten. The chain links TRBV6-5 to TRBJ2-2; 9 bases map to TRBD1. There are 15 residues in the CDR3. J gave up 3 bases and V 4 bases, and 3 bases lay outside the gene matches. Germline V gene data show CDR1 as MNHEY and CDR2 as SVGAGI. The CDR3 region has the DNA TGTGCCAGCAGTTCCTACAGGGGGCACACCGGGGAGCTGTTTTTT. This encodes CASSSYRGHTGELFF.

The chain recombines TRBV20-1 with TRBJ1-6; D may be TRBD1 (6 bases). V lost 0 bases, J lost 7 bases, and 10 bases lay in between. The CDR3 contains 14 residues. Per the germline V gene, CDR1 is DFQATT and CDR2 is SNEGSKA (reference sequence). Written as DNA, the CDR3 is TGCAGTGCTAGAGAACAGGGTTCGAATTCACCCCTCCACTTT. It encodes CSAREQGSNSPLHF.

The chain uses TRBV11-2 and TRBJ2-2; TRBD1 might be the D (6 bases). CDR3 length equals 14 residues. The germline V gene has CDR1 SGHAT and CDR2 FQNNGV. The V gene lost 5 bases and the J gene lost 6 bases, with 13 bases spanning the gap. The DNA of the CDR3 is TGTGCCAGCAGCATACAGGGTGTCGCCGGGGAGCTGTTTTTT. Protein product: CASSIQGVAGELFF.

This clonotype occurred a few times. The chain couples TRBV20-1 to TRBJ2-1, with 7 bases aligning to TRBD2. V gave up 6 bases and J gave up 0 bases; unmatched junction bases: 8. This CDR3 spans 15 amino acids. Germline V gene lookup returns CDR1 DFQATT and CDR2 SNEGSKA (reference sequence). The CDR3 bases are TGCAGTGCGAGGGAGGGCACGAGCTCCTACAATGAGCAGTTCTTC. Translation: CSAREGTSSYNEQFF.

J is TRBJ1-2 and V is TRBV6-5, with TRBD1 as a possible D gene (5 bases). Trimming cost V 0 bases and J 4 bases, with 12 bases left between them. The V gene's germline CDR1 is MNHEY and CDR2 SVGAGI. CDR3 size: 15 residues. The CDR3 DNA is TGTGCCAGCAGTTACTCACCCTTTGACAGCTATGGCTACACCTTC. This sequence encodes CASSYSPFDSYGYTF.

The chain has TRBV7-2 and TRBJ2-3, with D possibly being TRBD2 (6 bases). This CDR3 has 14 residues. Trimming took 5 bases from V and 2 from J, leaving 11 bases between them. Per the germline V gene, CDR1 is SGHTA and CDR2 is FQGNSA. The CDR3 reads CASSPIADTDTQYF. In nucleotides, the CDR3 is TGTGCCAGCAGCCCCATAGCGGACACAGATACGCAGTATTTT. Using reference TRBV7-2 and TRBJ2-3 for the parts outside the CDR3, the full variable domain is GAGVSQSPSNKVTEKGKDVELRCDPISGHTALYWYRQSLGQGLEFLIYFQGNSAPDKSGLPSDRFSAERTGGSVSTLTIQRTQQEDSAVYLCASSPIADTDTQYFGPGTRLTVL.

This clonotype was counted a few times. The chain has TRBV11-2 and TRBJ2-1; possibly TRBD1 for D (5 bases). Germline CDR1 and CDR2: SGHAT and FQNNGV. The CDR3 spans 17 residues. V was trimmed by 0 bases and J by 4 bases, leaving 16 bases between them. For the CDR3, the DNA is TGTGCCAGCAGCTTAGAACTTCAGGCAGGGTGGTACAATGAGCAGTTCTTC. Translated, it gives CASSLELQAGWYNEQFF.

The V gene is TRBV6-1, the J gene TRBJ2-2, with 9 bases identical to TRBD2. The length of the CDR3 is 14 residues. Germline trimming cut 4 bases from V and 6 bases from J; bases unmatched to any gene: 3. Germline CDR1 reads MNHNS; CDR2 reads SASEGT. The DNA of the CDR3 is TGTGCCAGCAGTGGACTAGCGGACGCCGGGGAGCTGTTTTTT. This translates into CASSGLADAGELFF.

This clonotype was detected ten times or more. The rearrangement links TRBV10-3 to TRBJ1-1, with D perhaps matching TRBD1 (5 bases). Trimming took off 10 bases at V and 10 bases at J, with 19 bases between the two ends. The germline CDR1 and CDR2 sequences are ENHRY and SYGVKD. This CDR3 spans 12 amino acids. The CDR3 bases are TGTGCCAGCGGTGAGCAGGGTAGGGGAGCTTTCTTT. This sequence encodes CASGEQGRGAFF.

The V gene is TRBV7-3, the J gene TRBJ1-6, with 9 nucleotides matching TRBD1. With V trimmed by 8 bases and J by 9 bases, 8 bases remained unmatched. CDR1 and CDR2 from the germline V gene are SGHTA and FQGTGA. There are 14 residues in the CDR3. The CDR3 reads CASGTGSVGSPLHF. The CDR3 nucleotides read TGTGCCAGCGGGACAGGGAGTGTTGGTTCACCCCTCCACTTT.

CDR3 nucleotide sequence: TGCAGCACGAAAGGTATTCCCGAGAAGGGGACTAACTATGGCTACACCTTC. Translation gives CSTKGIPEKGTNYGYTF. V gene TRBV29-1 combines with J gene TRBJ1-2, with a tentative D call TRBD1 (5 bases). V lost 8 bases, J lost 0 bases, and 25 bases lay in between. This CDR3 comprises 17 residues. Germline CDR1 reads SQVTM; CDR2 reads ANQGSEA.

The chain has TRBV7-9 and TRBJ1-1; D call uncertain. V was trimmed by 2 bases and J by 6 bases, leaving 10 bases between them. This CDR3 spans 13 amino acids. Per the germline V gene, CDR1 is SEHNR and CDR2 is FQNEAQ (reference sequence). The CDR3 DNA reads TGTGCCAGCAGCTTACAAGGGTCACCTGAAGCTTTCTTT. Translated, it gives CASSLQGSPEAFF. Full variable domain (missing parts from reference TRBV7-9 and TRBJ1-1): DTGVSQNPRHKITKRGQNVTFRCDPISEHNRLYWYRQTLGQGPEFLTYFQNEAQLEKSRLLSDRFSAERPKGSFSTLEIQRTEQGDSAMYLCASSLQGSPEAFFGQGTRLTVV.

This chain uses TRBV20-1 with TRBJ2-1; D may be TRBD1 (5 bases). V lost 3 bases to trimming and J lost 7 bases, with 19 bases between them. This CDR3 comprises 15 residues. The germline gives CDR1 DFQATT, CDR2 SNEGSKA (reference sequence). The chain's CDR3 is CSASFVQGPRNEQFF. CDR3 nucleotide sequence: TGCAGTGCTAGTTTCGTGCAGGGCCCAAGGAATGAGCAGTTCTTC.

This clonotype was recorded at least ten times. The rearrangement links TRBV12-3 or TRBV12-4 to TRBJ1-6, with a tentative D call TRBD1 (5 bases). The V gene lost 6 bases and the J gene lost 9 bases, with 12 bases spanning the gap. This CDR3 comprises 13 residues. The CDR3 coding sequence is TGTGCCAGCAGCCCAGGGTTTAGTTCACCCCTCCACTTT. Protein sequence: CASSPGFSSPLHF.

The rearrangement uses TRBV9 and TRBJ1-2; a weak D match, TRBD1 (6 bases). This CDR3 spans 15 amino acids. V gave up 6 bases and J gave up 4 bases, with 19 bases separating them. Germline V CDR1 and CDR2: SGDLS, YYNGEE. The CDR3 loop is CASTLLDSFTYGYTF. The CDR3 DNA reads TGTGCCAGCACCCTGCTGGACAGTTTTACCTATGGCTACACCTTC.

A few counts support this clonotype. The genes are TRBV9 and TRBJ2-1; TRBD2 matches 7 bases. Trimming cost V 0 bases and J 2 bases; bases outside gene matches: 2. Germline V gene data show CDR1 as SGDLS and CDR2 as YYNGEE. This CDR3 region has 15 residues. The CDR3 DNA follows: TGTGCCAGCAGCGTAGGGGCGGGAGCCTACAATGAGCAGTTCTTC. This gives the protein CASSVGAGAYNEQFF.